This T cell receptor beta chain was captured in a study of cytomegalovirus exposure and HLA in healthy donors. As for the study in general: About 85 million unique TCRs from HLA-typed donors were held in an early release of data.

Primers for the PCR totalled 60 Vbeta and 13 Jbeta. TCRdb's copy holds only in-frame clones and misses some; the assay was immunoSEQ multiplex PCR. The table has 150,000 to 200,000 clones, 75% to 90% seen once; the top ten hold about 0.64%. General observations from the study: Testing in vitro showed a few CMV-associated chains specific for CMV antigens. A list of roughly 160 TCR beta chains associated with cytomegalovirus was given. Later analysis placed DRB1 highest and HLA-C lowest in TCR association rates, which differed by HLA locus.

Germline-derived CDR1 and CDR2 are LNHDA and SQIVND (reference sequence). The CDR3 loop spans 17 amino acids. Trimming removed 5 bases at V and 2 bases at J, with 21 bases between. Of note for this clone: Antigen: not known.

What was sequenced was PBMCs. The J gene is TRBJ1-1, the V gene TRBV19; possible D gene TRBD1, 6 bases. This TCR was sampled from a boy younger than 18 in good health and CMV-seronegative. CDR3 coding DNA: TGTGCCAGTAGTTCCAGGGCAGGGGCTACCTCTAACACTGAAGCTTTCTTT. Translated, it gives CASSSRAGATSNTEAFF.